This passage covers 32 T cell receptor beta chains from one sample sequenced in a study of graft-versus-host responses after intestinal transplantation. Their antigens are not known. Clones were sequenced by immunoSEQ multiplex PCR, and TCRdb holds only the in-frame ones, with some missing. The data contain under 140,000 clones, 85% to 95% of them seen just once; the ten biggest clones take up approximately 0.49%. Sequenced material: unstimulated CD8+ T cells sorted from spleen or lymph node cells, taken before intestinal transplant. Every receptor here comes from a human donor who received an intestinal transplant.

CDR3 in DNA: TGTGCCAGCAAGGCCGGGACAGGGGGCGATGAGCAGTTCTTC. It encodes CASKAGTGGDEQFF. The rearrangement links TRBV25-1 to TRBJ2-1; 12 bases are shared with TRBD1. Germline lookup yields CDR1 MGHDK and CDR2 SYGVNS. The CDR3 extends over 14 amino acids. Trimming at V came to 7 bases and at J to 8 bases, leaving 6 bases not matched to a gene.

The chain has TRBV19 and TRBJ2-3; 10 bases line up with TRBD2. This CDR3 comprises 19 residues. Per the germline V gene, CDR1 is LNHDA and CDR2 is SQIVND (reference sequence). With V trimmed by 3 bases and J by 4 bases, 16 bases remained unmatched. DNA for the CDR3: TGTGCCAGTAGTATCCCAGCGGGAGGGCCTAGGAGGTACGCAGATACGCAGTATTTT. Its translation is CASSIPAGGPRRYADTQYF.

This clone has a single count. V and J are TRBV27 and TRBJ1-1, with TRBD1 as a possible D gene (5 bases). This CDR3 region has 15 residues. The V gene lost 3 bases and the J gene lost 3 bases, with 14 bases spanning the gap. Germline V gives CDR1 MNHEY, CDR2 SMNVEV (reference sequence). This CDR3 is CASSFQPGTHTEAFF. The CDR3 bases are TGTGCCAGCAGTTTCCAGCCGGGGACCCACACTGAAGCTTTCTTT.

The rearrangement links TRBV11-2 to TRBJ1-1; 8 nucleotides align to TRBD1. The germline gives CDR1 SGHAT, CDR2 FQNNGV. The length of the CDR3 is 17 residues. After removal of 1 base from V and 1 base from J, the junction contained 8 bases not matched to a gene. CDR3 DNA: TGTGCCAGCAGCTTAGGCCCGGACAGGGATCAGAACACTGAAGCTTTCTTT. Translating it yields CASSLGPDRDQNTEAFF.

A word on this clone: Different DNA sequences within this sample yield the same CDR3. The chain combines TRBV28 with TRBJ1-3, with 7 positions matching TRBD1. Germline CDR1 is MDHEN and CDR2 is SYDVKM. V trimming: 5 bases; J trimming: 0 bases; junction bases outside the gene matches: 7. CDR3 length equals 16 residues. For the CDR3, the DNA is TGTGCCAGCAGTACCATTGACAGGGCCTCTGGAAACACCATATATTTT. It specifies CASSTIDRASGNTIYF.

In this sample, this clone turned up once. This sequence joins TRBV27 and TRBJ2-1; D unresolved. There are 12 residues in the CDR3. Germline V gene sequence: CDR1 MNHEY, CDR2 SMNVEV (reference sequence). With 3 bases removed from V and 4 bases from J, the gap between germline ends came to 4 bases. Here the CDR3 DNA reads TGTGCCAGCAGTTTCGGGTACAATGAGCAGTTCTTC. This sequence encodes CASSFGYNEQFF.

In DNA, the CDR3 is TGTGCCAGCAGCTTTCCCGGGACAGGGGTCGAGCAGTACTTC. It codes for CASSFPGTGVEQYF. The chain links TRBV11-3 to TRBJ2-7; 10 bases fit TRBD1. J gave up 6 bases and V 3 bases, and 5 bases lay outside the gene matches. The CDR3 contains 14 residues. Germline V lookup: CDR1 SGHNT, CDR2 YENEEA.

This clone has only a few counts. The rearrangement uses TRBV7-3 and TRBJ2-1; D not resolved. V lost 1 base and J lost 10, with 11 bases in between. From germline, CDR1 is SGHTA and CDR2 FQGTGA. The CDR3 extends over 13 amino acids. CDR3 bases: TGTGCCAGCAGCTTAATGGGTTGGGGAGAGCAGTTCTTC. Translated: CASSLMGWGEQFF. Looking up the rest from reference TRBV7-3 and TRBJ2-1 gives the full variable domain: GAGVSQTPSNKVTEKGKYVELRCDPISGHTALYWYRQSLGQGPEFLIYFQGTGAADDSGLPNDRFFAVRPEGSVSTLKIQRTERGDSAVYLCASSLMGWGEQFFGPGTRLTVL.

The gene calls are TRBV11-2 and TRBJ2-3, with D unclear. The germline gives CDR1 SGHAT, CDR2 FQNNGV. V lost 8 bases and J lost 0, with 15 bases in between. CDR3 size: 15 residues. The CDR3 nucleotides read TGTGCCAGCCTTATTGGCGGAACTAGCACAGATACGCAGTATTTT. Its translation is CASLIGGTSTDTQYF.

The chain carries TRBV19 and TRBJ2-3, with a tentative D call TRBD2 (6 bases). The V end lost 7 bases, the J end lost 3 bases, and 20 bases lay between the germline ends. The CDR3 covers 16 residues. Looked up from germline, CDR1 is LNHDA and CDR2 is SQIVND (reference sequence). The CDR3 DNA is TGTGCCAGTAAAGCGTGGGGGGACGCCCTAACAGATACGCAGTATTTT. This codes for CASKAWGDALTDTQYF.

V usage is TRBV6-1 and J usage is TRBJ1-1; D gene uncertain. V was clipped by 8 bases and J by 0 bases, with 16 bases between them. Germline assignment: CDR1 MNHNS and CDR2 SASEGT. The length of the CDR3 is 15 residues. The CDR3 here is CASEEATRLNTEAFF. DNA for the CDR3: TGTGCCAGCGAGGAGGCAACAAGACTGAACACTGAAGCTTTCTTT.

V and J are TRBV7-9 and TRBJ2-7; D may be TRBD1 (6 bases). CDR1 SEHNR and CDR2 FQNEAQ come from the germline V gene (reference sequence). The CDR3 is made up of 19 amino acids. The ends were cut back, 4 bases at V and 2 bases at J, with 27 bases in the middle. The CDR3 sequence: CASSSSVVTGKDHTYEQYF. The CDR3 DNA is TGTGCCAGCAGCTCCTCCGTCGTGACAGGAAAGGACCACACCTACGAGCAGTACTTC.

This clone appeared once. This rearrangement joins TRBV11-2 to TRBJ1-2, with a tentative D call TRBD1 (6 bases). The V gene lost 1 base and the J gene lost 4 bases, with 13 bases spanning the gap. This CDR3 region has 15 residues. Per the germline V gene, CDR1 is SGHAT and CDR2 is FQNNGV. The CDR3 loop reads CASSLVTGSSYGYTF. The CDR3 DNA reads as TGTGCCAGCAGCTTAGTAACAGGGAGCTCCTATGGCTACACCTTC.

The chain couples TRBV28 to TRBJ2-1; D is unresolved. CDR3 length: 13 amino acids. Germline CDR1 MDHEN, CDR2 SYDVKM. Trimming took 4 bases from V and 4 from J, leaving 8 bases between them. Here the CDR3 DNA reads TGTGCCAGCAGTTCCACACAGTACAATGAGCAGTTCTTC. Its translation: CASSSTQYNEQFF.

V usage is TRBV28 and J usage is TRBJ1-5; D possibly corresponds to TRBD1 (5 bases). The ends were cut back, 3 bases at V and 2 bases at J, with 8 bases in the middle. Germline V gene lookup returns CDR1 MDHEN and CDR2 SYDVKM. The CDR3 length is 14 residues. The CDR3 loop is CASSFRGGNQPQHF. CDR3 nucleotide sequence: TGTGCCAGCAGTTTTAGGGGTGGCAATCAGCCCCAGCATTTT. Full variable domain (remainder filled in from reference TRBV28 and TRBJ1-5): DVKVTQSSRYLVKRTGEKVFLECVQDMDHENMFWYRQDPGLGLRLIYFSYDVKMKEKGDIPEGYSVSREKKERFSLILESASTNQTSMYLCASSFRGGNQPQHFGDGTRLSIL.

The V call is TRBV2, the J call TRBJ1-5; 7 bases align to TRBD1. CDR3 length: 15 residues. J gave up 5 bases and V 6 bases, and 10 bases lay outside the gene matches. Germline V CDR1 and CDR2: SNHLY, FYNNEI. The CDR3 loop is CASRSTGKRDQPQHF. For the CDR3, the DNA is TGTGCCAGCAGATCGACAGGGAAGAGAGATCAGCCCCAGCATTTT. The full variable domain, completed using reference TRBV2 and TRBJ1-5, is EPEVTQTPSHQVTQMGQEVILRCVPISNHLYFYWYRQILGQKVEFLVSFYNNEISEKSEIFDDQFSVERPDGSNFTLKIRSTKLEDSAMYFCASRSTGKRDQPQHFGDGTRLSIL.

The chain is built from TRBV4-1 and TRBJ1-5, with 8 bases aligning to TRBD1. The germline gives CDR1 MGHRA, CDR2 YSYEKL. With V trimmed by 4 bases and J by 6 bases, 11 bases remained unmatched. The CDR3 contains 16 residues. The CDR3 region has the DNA TGCGCCAGCAGCCCCTCGGACAGGGAGGTAGGTCAGCCCCAGCATTTT. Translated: CASSPSDREVGQPQHF.

CDR3 bases: TGTGCCAGCAGTTTTAGGAGGGCTGTGGGTGGCTACACCTTC. Its translation is CASSFRRAVGGYTF. This chain connects TRBV6-5 to TRBJ1-2, with D uncertain. V shed 4 bases and J shed 7 bases, with 16 bases lying between them. CDR1 and CDR2 (germline): MNHEY, SVGAGI. The CDR3 covers 14 residues.

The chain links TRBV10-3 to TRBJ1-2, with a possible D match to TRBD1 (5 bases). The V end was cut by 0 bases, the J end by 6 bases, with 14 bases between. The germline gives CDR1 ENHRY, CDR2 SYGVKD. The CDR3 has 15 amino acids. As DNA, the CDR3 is TGTGCCATCAGTGAGTCTGGTGGGGCCCCACATGGCTACACCTTC. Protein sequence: CAISESGGAPHGYTF.

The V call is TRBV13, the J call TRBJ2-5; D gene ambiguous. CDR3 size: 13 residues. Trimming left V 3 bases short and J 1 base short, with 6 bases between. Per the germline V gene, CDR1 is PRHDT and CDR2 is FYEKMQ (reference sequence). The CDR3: CASSFGSQETQYF. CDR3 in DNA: TGTGCCAGCAGCTTTGGTAGCCAAGAGACCCAGTACTTC.

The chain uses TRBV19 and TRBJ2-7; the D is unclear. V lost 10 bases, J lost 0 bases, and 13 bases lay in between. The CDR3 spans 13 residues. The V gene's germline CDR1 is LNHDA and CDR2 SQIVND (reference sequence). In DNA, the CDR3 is TGTGCCACCCGCCAGCCCAGCTCCTACGAGCAGTACTTC. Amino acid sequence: CATRQPSSYEQYF. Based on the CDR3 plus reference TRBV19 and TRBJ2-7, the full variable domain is DGGITQSPKYLFRKEGQNVTLSCEQNLNHDAMYWYRQDPGQGLRLIYYSQIVNDFQKGDIAEGYSVSREKKESFPLTVTSAQKNPTAFYLCATRQPSSYEQYFGPGTRLTVT.

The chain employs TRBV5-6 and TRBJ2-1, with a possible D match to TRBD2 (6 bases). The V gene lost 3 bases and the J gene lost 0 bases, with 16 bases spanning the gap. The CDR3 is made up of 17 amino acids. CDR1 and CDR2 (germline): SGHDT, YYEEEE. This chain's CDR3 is CASSSGTSPSSYNEQFF. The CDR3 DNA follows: TGTGCCAGCAGCTCAGGGACTTCCCCAAGCTCCTACAATGAGCAGTTCTTC.

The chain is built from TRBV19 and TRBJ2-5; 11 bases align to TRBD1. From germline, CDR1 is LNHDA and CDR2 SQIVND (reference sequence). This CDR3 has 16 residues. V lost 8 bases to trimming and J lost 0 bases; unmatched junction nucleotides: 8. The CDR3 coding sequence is TGTGCCAGTTCGGACAGGGGGCCCTGGAACCAAGAGACCCAGTACTTC. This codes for CASSDRGPWNQETQYF.

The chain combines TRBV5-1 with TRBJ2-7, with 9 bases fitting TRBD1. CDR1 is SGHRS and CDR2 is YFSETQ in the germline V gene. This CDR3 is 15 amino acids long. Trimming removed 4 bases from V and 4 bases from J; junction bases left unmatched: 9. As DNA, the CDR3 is TGCGCCAGCAGCCCGGAACAGGGGGCGATATACGAGCAGTACTTC. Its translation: CASSPEQGAIYEQYF.

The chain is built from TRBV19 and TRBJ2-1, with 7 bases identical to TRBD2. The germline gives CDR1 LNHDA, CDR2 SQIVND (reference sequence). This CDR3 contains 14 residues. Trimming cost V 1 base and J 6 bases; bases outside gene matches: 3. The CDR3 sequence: CASSIGGTTNEQFF. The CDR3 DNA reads TGTGCCAGTAGTATAGGAGGGACTACCAATGAGCAGTTCTTC. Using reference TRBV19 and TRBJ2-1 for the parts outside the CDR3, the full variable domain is DGGITQSPKYLFRKEGQNVTLSCEQNLNHDAMYWYRQDPGQGLRLIYYSQIVNDFQKGDIAEGYSVSREKKESFPLTVTSAQKNPTAFYLCASSIGGTTNEQFFGPGTRLTVL.

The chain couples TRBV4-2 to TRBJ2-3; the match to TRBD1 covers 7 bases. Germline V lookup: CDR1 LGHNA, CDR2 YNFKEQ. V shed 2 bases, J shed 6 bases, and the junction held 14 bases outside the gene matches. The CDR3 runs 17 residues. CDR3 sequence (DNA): TGTGCCAGCAGCCAACTTAGTGGGGACAGTCGAATTGATACGCAGTATTTT. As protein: CASSQLSGDSRIDTQYF.

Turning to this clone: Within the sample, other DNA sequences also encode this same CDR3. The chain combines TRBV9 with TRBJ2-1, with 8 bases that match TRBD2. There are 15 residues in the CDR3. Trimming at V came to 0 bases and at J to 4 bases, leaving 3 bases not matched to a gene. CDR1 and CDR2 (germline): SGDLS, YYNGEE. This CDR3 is CASSVEGLVYNEQFF. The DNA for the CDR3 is TGTGCCAGCAGCGTAGAGGGACTAGTATACAATGAGCAGTTCTTC.

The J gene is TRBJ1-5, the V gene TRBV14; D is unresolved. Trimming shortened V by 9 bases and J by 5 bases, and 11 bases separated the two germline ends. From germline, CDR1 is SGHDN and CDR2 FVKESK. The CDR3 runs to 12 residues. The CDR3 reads CASSTGDQPQHF. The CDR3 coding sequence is TGTGCCAGTTCTACCGGCGATCAGCCCCAGCATTTT.

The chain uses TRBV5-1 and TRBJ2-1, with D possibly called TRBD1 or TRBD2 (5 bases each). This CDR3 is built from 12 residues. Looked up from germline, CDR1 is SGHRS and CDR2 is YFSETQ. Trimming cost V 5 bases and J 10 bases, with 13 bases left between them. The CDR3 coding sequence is TGCGCCAGCAGTTGGGACGGACTCGAGCAGTTCTTC. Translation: CASSWDGLEQFF.

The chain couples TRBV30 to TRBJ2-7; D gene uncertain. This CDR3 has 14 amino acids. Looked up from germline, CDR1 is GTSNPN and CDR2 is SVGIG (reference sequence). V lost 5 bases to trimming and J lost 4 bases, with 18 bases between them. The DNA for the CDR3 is TGTGCCTGGTCACTGTCCAATCCCTCATACGAGCAGTACTTC. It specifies CAWSLSNPSYEQYF.

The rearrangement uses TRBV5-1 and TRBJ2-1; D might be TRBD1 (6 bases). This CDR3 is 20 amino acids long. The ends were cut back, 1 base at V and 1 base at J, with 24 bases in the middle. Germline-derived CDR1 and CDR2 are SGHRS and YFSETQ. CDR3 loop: CASSLFPGQGILGSYNEQFF. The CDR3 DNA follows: TGCGCCAGCAGCTTGTTTCCGGGGCAGGGGATCCTCGGGTCCTACAATGAGCAGTTCTTC.

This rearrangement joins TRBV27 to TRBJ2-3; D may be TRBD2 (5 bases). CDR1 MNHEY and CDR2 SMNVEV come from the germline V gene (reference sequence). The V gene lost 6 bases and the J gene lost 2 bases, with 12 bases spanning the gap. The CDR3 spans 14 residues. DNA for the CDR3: TGTGCCAGCAGCAGAGGGCGGTTCACAGATACGCAGTATTTT. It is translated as CASSRGRFTDTQYF.